The clone carrying this TCR beta chain was seen a few times. Its antigen is as yet unknown. TCRdb used MiXCR to reprocess the 5' RACE reads, holding one entry per CDR3 protein. The sample lists roughly 500,000 distinct CDR3 sequences, about 20% seen once, with approximately 0.95% in the top ten. These data come from a study of identical twins. Findings of the study overall: Findings depended on cross-sectional statistics rather than tracking the same donors. Fewer insertions characterized abundant cord blood beta clonotypes, whereas memory repertoires showed none.

Deletions cut 1 base from V and 4 bases from J, with 10 bases between. The CDR3 spans 14 residues. From germline, CDR1 is SGHVS and CDR2 FQNEAQ. These same data were also listed under a study on T cells expressing NK-cell markers.

The receptor comes from a woman aged 18 to 35 in good health. The sample was CD4+ T cells sorted from blood. The chain links TRBV7-8 to TRBJ1-2; D is ambiguous. The chain's CDR3 is CASSLDAGAYGYTF. The CDR3 nucleotides are TGTGCCAGCAGCTTAGACGCGGGAGCCTATGGCTACACCTTC. The full variable domain, its missing parts supplied by reference TRBV7-8 and TRBJ1-2, is GAGVSQSPRYKVAKRGQDVALRCDPISGHVSLFWYQQALGQGPEFLTYFQNEAQLDKSGLPSDRFFAERPEGSVSTLKIQRTQQEDSAVYLCASSLDAGAYGYTFGSGTRLTVV.